A single sample gave rise to the 10 T cell receptor beta chains below, sequenced in a study of T cell responses to AZD1222 COVID-19 vaccine. TCRdb keeps only in-frame clones here, not all; method: immunoSEQ multiplex PCR. The sample shows over 150,000 clones, 87% of them seen only once. Source: peripheral blood, taken on day 0 of AZD1222 vaccination. All receptors derive from an adult in good health.

This clone has just a few counts. Within the sample, other DNA sequences also encode this same CDR3. The chain has TRBV19 and TRBJ1-5, with D unresolved. Trimming took off 1 base at V and 3 bases at J, with 4 bases between the two ends. The CDR3 runs 13 residues. In germline, CDR1 is LNHDA, CDR2 SQIVND (reference sequence). The CDR3 sequence is CASSIGVNQPQHF. The CDR3 region has the DNA TGTGCCAGTAGTATAGGGGTCAATCAGCCCCAGCATTTT.

This chain connects TRBV5-1 to TRBJ1-6; D is ambiguous. Trimming removed 4 bases from V and 8 bases from J, with 13 bases in between. The CDR3 spans 14 residues. Germline V gene data show CDR1 as SGHRS and CDR2 as YFSETQ. DNA for the CDR3: TGCGCCAGCAGCCGCGGGTCATTGGATTCACCCCTCCACTTT. Its protein is CASSRGSLDSPLHF.

V is TRBV15 and J is TRBJ2-7, with D possibly matching TRBD2 (5 bases). The germline CDR1 and CDR2 sequences are LNHNV and YYDKDF (reference sequence). Trimming stripped 3 bases from V and 0 bases from J, with 21 bases between. This CDR3 is built from 18 residues. In DNA, the CDR3 is TGTGCCACCAGCAGTAGTCGGAGGTCAGATTTTAGCTCCTACGAGCAGTACTTC. It is translated as CATSSSRRSDFSSYEQYF.

CDR3 in DNA: TGCGCCAGCAGCTTGGATCGGGCGGGAGTAGTTTATAGTGAGCAGTTCTTC. It encodes CASSLDRAGVVYSEQFF. V is TRBV5-1 and J is TRBJ2-1, with TRBD2 matching over 7 bases. Germline V gives CDR1 SGHRS, CDR2 YFSETQ. The V gene end was trimmed by 0 bases and the J gene end by 9 bases; junction bases not matched to a gene: 15. This CDR3 region has 17 residues.

V and J are TRBV11-2 and TRBJ2-1; no clear D. The CDR3 runs 15 residues. The ends were cut back, 5 bases at V and 8 bases at J, with 19 bases in the middle. From germline, CDR1 is SGHAT and CDR2 FQNNGV. The CDR3 is CASSVLLILPDEQFF. The CDR3 DNA reads TGTGCCAGCAGCGTACTACTAATCCTACCCGATGAGCAGTTCTTC.

The rearrangement joins TRBV12-3 or TRBV12-4 to TRBJ2-7; D unclear. The CDR3 has 13 residues. V was clipped by 1 base and J by 2 bases, with 6 bases between them. CDR3 sequence (DNA): TGTGCCAGCAGTTTAGGCGGCCCCTACGAGCAGTACTTC. This gives the protein CASSLGGPYEQYF.

The rearrangement uses TRBV5-1 and TRBJ1-2, with D possibly matching TRBD1 (6 bases). CDR3 size: 15 residues. V lost 3 bases, J lost 0 bases, and 12 bases lay in between. Germline V gene lookup returns CDR1 SGHRS and CDR2 YFSETQ. The CDR3 bases are TGCGCCAGCAGCTCGAGGGGGGACTCTAACTATGGCTACACCTTC. Translated, it gives CASSSRGDSNYGYTF.

The CDR3 DNA follows: TGCGCCAGCAGAGGATCACAGACAACTAATGAAAAACTGTTTTTT. It is translated as CASRGSQTTNEKLFF. The gene calls are TRBV5-1 and TRBJ1-4; D is uncertain. V lost 5 bases, J lost 0 bases, and 11 bases lay in between. Germline CDR1 and CDR2: SGHRS and YFSETQ. The CDR3 is made up of 15 amino acids.

The CDR3 sequence is CATSRQFDRGSYEQYF. CDR3 coding DNA: TGTGCCACCAGCAGACAATTCGACAGGGGAAGCTACGAGCAGTACTTC. The chain recombines TRBV15 with TRBJ2-7; 8 bases agree with TRBD1. After removal of 2 bases from V and 3 bases from J, the junction contained 9 bases not matched to a gene. Germline CDR1 reads LNHNV; CDR2 reads YYDKDF (reference sequence). This CDR3 contains 16 residues.

About this clone: Distinct nucleotide sequences in the sample also encode this CDR3. This rearrangement joins TRBV3-1 (or the pseudogene TRBV3-2) to TRBJ2-7, with D perhaps TRBD2 (5 bases). CDR3 size: 14 residues. Deletions cut 1 base from V and 4 bases from J, with 11 bases between. Germline V gene data show CDR1 as LGHDT and CDR2 as YNNKEL (reference sequence). CDR3 protein: CASSQGTRGYEQYF. The DNA of the CDR3 is TGTGCCAGCAGCCAAGGAACTAGAGGTTACGAGCAGTACTTC.